Below are 32 T cell receptor beta chains sequenced from a single sample in a study of blood T cell repertoires in COVID-19 (TCRdb year 2020). The library came from the immunoSEQ multiplex PCR assay. As stored in TCRdb, this immuneACCESS dataset retains in-frame rearrangements with V and J assigned. A fraction of the clones does not appear; measured against another copy, unresolved V genes explain less than half of the discrepancy, and the remainder lacks a known reason. The sample contains about 120,000 clones, around 89% of them found a single time. The top ten clones comprise 25% to 30% of the sample. The sample comprised peripheral blood. All receptors derive from a man in his 70s with active or convalescent COVID-19.

This clone was recorded only once. The V call is TRBV6-4, the J call TRBJ1-6, with 8 bases matching TRBD1. The CDR3 sequence is 15 residues long. Losses at the gene ends were 4 bases for V and 7 bases for J; bases not matched to a gene: 6. CDR1 is MRHNA and CDR2 is SNTAGT in the germline V gene. CDR3 amino acids: CASSVLDRENSPLHF. The CDR3 DNA reads as TGTGCCAGCAGTGTCTTGGACAGGGAGAATTCACCCCTCCACTTT.

The V call is TRBV18, the J call TRBJ2-1, with TRBD2 matching 12 bases. The J segment lost 0 bases and the V segment lost 6 bases, leaving 12 bases of the junction unmatched. Germline V gene lookup returns CDR1 KGHSH and CDR2 LQKENI. The CDR3 is 19 amino acids. The CDR3 nucleotides read TGTGCCAGCTCCTCGATGGGACTAGCGGGCCTAAGCTCCTACAATGAGCAGTTCTTC. It translates to CASSSMGLAGLSSYNEQFF.

This clone was detected a few times. This chain joins TRBV7-2 and TRBJ1-6; TRBD1 aligns across 7 bases. Germline CDR1 and CDR2: SGHTA and FQGNSA. CDR3 length: 15 residues. V lost 4 bases, J lost 6 bases, and 6 bases stayed unmatched. In nucleotides, the CDR3 is TGTGCCAGCAGCTCAGGGACAGAAAGTAATTCACCCCTCCACTTT. Encoded protein: CASSSGTESNSPLHF.

The V and J genes are TRBV27 and TRBJ1-6; weak D call: TRBD1 (5 bases). CDR3 length: 15 residues. The V end was cut by 3 bases, the J end by 7 bases, with 13 bases between. CDR1 is MNHEY and CDR2 is SMNVEV in the germline V gene (reference sequence). The CDR3 is CASSFNPGVNSPLHF. The CDR3 DNA follows: TGTGCCAGCAGTTTTAATCCGGGGGTGAATTCACCCCTCCACTTT.

The chain couples TRBV28 to TRBJ2-1; D is perhaps TRBD2 (5 bases). The length of the CDR3 is 16 residues. Germline-derived CDR1 and CDR2 are MDHEN and SYDVKM. Trimming removed 5 bases from V and 0 bases from J, with 14 bases in between. This CDR3 reads CASSPLAGTSYNEQFF. CDR3 coding DNA: TGTGCCAGCAGTCCCCTCGCGGGCACCTCCTACAATGAGCAGTTCTTC.

This clone showed up just once. This chain connects TRBV7-2 to TRBJ2-7; D unclear. Trimming shortened V by 4 bases and J by 2 bases, and 3 bases separated the two germline ends. The CDR3 loop spans 11 amino acids. Germline V lookup: CDR1 SGHTA, CDR2 FQGNSA. CDR3 region: CASSSAYEQYF. The CDR3 coding sequence is TGTGCCAGCAGCTCGGCCTACGAGCAGTACTTC.

The rearrangement links TRBV11-1 to TRBJ2-5; D possibly corresponds to TRBD1 (6 bases). The CDR3 spans 14 residues. CDR1 and CDR2 from the germline V gene are SGHAT and FQDESV (reference sequence). V lost 5 bases, J lost 7 bases, and 17 bases lay in between. CDR3 DNA sequence: TGTGCCAGCAGCCACGGGACAAACCCTGGGACCCAGTACTTC. Translated: CASSHGTNPGTQYF.

This chain joins TRBV29-1 and TRBJ1-1; 8 bases fit TRBD1. There are 19 residues in the CDR3. Trimming removed 0 bases from V and 1 base from J; junction bases left unmatched: 16. Germline lookup yields CDR1 SQVTM and CDR2 ANQGSEA. The CDR3 bases are TGCAGCGTTGAAGATATTAACCGCAGGGGGCCCGCGGGGAACACTGAAGCTTTCTTT. Protein: CSVEDINRRGPAGNTEAFF. Drawing the rest from reference TRBV29-1 and TRBJ1-1, the complete variable domain is SAVISQKPSRDICQRGTSLTIQCQVDSQVTMMFWYRQQPGQSLTLIATANQGSEATYESGFVIDKFPISRPNLTFSTLTVSNMSPEDSSIYLCSVEDINRRGPAGNTEAFFGQGTRLTVV.

This chain connects TRBV20-1 to TRBJ2-5; TRBD2 is a possible D gene (5 bases). The CDR3 contains 11 residues. Germline CDR1 and CDR2: DFQATT and SNEGSKA (reference sequence). The CDR3, as DNA: TGCACCGGACTGAGACAAGAGACCCAGTACTTC. It translates to CTGLRQETQYF.

This chain joins TRBV15 and TRBJ1-6; D is perhaps TRBD1 (6 bases). Germline V gene data show CDR1 as LNHNV and CDR2 as YYDKDF (reference sequence). V was cut by 5 bases and J by 5 bases, with 10 bases left in between. This CDR3 has 14 residues. In nucleotides, the CDR3 is TGTGCCACCAGCCTTAGGACAGATAATTCACCCCTCCACTTT. The encoded protein is CATSLRTDNSPLHF.

V and J are TRBV27 and TRBJ1-6; TRBD1 agrees at 12 bases. Germline V CDR1 and CDR2: MNHEY, SMNVEV (reference sequence). Losses at the gene ends were 3 bases for V and 7 bases for J; bases not matched to a gene: 4. This CDR3 is 16 amino acids long. CDR3 loop: CASSFGTGGLNSPLHF. CDR3 nucleotide sequence: TGTGCCAGCAGTTTTGGGACAGGGGGCTTAAATTCACCCCTCCACTTT.

The V gene is TRBV27, the J gene TRBJ2-7; 8 bases align to TRBD1. The V gene's germline CDR1 is MNHEY and CDR2 SMNVEV (reference sequence). The CDR3 extends over 15 amino acids. The trim removed 6 bases at V and 5 bases at J, leaving 12 bases unmatched. CDR3 residues: CASRSTGGRSNEQYF. CDR3 nucleotides: TGTGCCAGCAGATCCACAGGGGGTAGGTCGAACGAGCAGTACTTC.

This chain uses TRBV28 with TRBJ1-2; the match to TRBD1 covers 7 bases. Trimming removed 6 bases from V and 5 bases from J; junction bases left unmatched: 9. The germline V gene has CDR1 MDHEN and CDR2 SYDVKM. The CDR3 is made up of 14 amino acids. The CDR3 DNA is TGTGCCAGCAGAAATGGACAGGACACTTATGGCTACACCTTC. Residues: CASRNGQDTYGYTF.

This clone is a singleton in its sample. This sequence joins TRBV5-6 and TRBJ2-2, with D possibly TRBD1 on 6 matching bases. Trimming removed 1 base at V and 1 base at J, with 11 bases between. The CDR3 contains 16 residues. Germline lookup yields CDR1 SGHDT and CDR2 YYEEEE. CDR3 region: CASSLQRGLNTGELFF. The CDR3 region has the DNA TGTGCCAGCAGCTTGCAGAGGGGGTTGAACACCGGGGAGCTGTTTTTT.

A few counts support this clone. The chain couples TRBV24-1 to TRBJ2-5; 8 nucleotides agree with TRBD2. The germline V gene has CDR1 KGHDR and CDR2 SFDVKD. V shed 5 bases and J 2 bases; nucleotides not matched to a gene: 12. The CDR3 spans 17 residues. DNA of the CDR3: TGTGCCACCAGTGGCGGGGGGCCTCCCGGAAAACAAGAGACCCAGTACTTC. It specifies CATSGGGPPGKQETQYF.

The chain carries TRBV5-5 and TRBJ1-6; D unclear. The ends were cut back, 1 base at V and 4 bases at J, with 6 bases in the middle. The length of the CDR3 is 14 residues. CDR1 and CDR2 from the germline V gene are SGHKS and YYEKEE (reference sequence). CDR3 in amino acids: CASSLLVYNSPLHF. DNA for the CDR3: TGTGCCAGCAGCTTGTTAGTTTATAATTCACCCCTCCACTTT.

The chain joins TRBV24-1 to TRBJ2-3; no definite D call. V lost 4 bases and J 7 bases, leaving 11 bases between the germline ends. CDR1 KGHDR and CDR2 SFDVKD come from the germline V gene. The CDR3 spans 13 residues. This CDR3 reads CATSDRVRNTQYF. The CDR3 nucleotides read TGTGCCACCAGTGACCGCGTCAGGAATACGCAGTATTTT.

This rearrangement joins TRBV6-6 to TRBJ2-7; TRBD2 aligns across 8 bases. This CDR3 is 15 amino acids long. The germline V gene has CDR1 MNHNY and CDR2 SVGAGI (reference sequence). The V segment lost 4 bases and the J segment 3 bases; nucleotides outside the gene matches: 8. CDR3 loop: CASSFTTGTSYEQYF. The CDR3 DNA reads as TGTGCCAGCAGTTTCACCACCGGGACTAGCTACGAGCAGTACTTC.

This sequence joins TRBV6-5 and TRBJ1-4; the D gene is possibly TRBD1 (5 bases). Germline V gene sequence: CDR1 MNHEY, CDR2 SVGAGI. CDR3 size: 14 residues. The germline V and J ends were trimmed by 4 bases and 0 bases, with 6 bases remaining between them. The CDR3 nucleotides read TGTGCCAGCAGTTCGACAGCAACTAATGAAAAACTGTTTTTT. This translates into CASSSTATNEKLFF.

The chain combines TRBV6-2 or TRBV6-3 with TRBJ2-3; 7 nucleotides match TRBD2. The V gene end was trimmed by 2 bases and the J gene end by 2 bases; junction bases not matched to a gene: 1. There are 14 residues in the CDR3. The V gene's germline CDR1 is MNHEY and CDR2 SVGEGT. CDR3 residues: CASSYKRDTDTQYF. The CDR3, as DNA: TGTGCCAGCAGTTACAAGCGGGACACAGATACGCAGTATTTT.

V gene TRBV5-5 combines with J gene TRBJ2-1; TRBD1 matches at 10 bases. Germline CDR1 and CDR2: SGHKS and YYEKEE (reference sequence). The CDR3 runs 16 residues. Trimming removed 6 bases from V and 6 bases from J; junction bases left unmatched: 12. The CDR3 here is CASTRSGTGAINEQFF. For the CDR3, the DNA is TGTGCCAGCACCCGATCGGGGACAGGGGCGATCAATGAGCAGTTCTTC.

V is TRBV7-9 and J is TRBJ1-1; D ambiguous. Trimming took off 1 base at V and 1 base at J, with 7 bases between the two ends. Germline CDR1 and CDR2: SEHNR and FQNEAQ (reference sequence). This CDR3 is built from 14 residues. The CDR3 DNA follows: TGTGCCAGCAGCTTAGGACAACAGAACACTGAAGCTTTCTTT. This translates into CASSLGQQNTEAFF.

This rearrangement joins TRBV6-1 to TRBJ1-2; D is uncertain. This CDR3 contains 13 residues. CDR1 and CDR2 (germline): MNHNS, SASEGT. Trimming stripped 2 bases from V and 7 bases from J, with 11 bases between. As DNA, the CDR3 is TGTGCCAGCAGTGAACTGTCACTAGGTGGCTACACCTTC. Translated: CASSELSLGGYTF.

The CDR3 reads CASSVASGSGDVGELFF. The CDR3 coding sequence is TGTGCCAGCAGCGTAGCATCCGGGAGCGGAGATGTCGGGGAGCTGTTTTTT. V and J are TRBV9 and TRBJ2-2, with D maybe TRBD2 (6 bases). Germline V gives CDR1 SGDLS, CDR2 YYNGEE. Trimming took off 0 bases at V and 7 bases at J, with 19 bases between the two ends. CDR3 length: 17 amino acids.

The chain carries TRBV10-1 and TRBJ1-6, with a possible D match to TRBD1 (6 bases). The CDR3 extends over 15 amino acids. V lost 5 bases and J 7 bases, leaving 15 bases between the germline ends. Germline CDR1 is WNHNN and CDR2 is SYGVQD (reference sequence). Here the CDR3 reads CASSYGTPPNSPLHF. The DNA of the CDR3 is TGCGCCAGCAGTTACGGGACACCGCCCAATTCACCCCTCCACTTT.

V usage is TRBV2 and J usage is TRBJ2-1; 7 bases map to TRBD2. Germline CDR1 and CDR2: SNHLY and FYNNEI. The CDR3 loop spans 15 amino acids. The junction had 7 bases not matched to a gene; V was cut back by 8 bases and J by 0 bases. The CDR3 nucleotides are TGTGCCAGCTTACTAGCGCCAAGCTCCTACAATGAGCAGTTCTTC. Translating gives CASLLAPSSYNEQFF.

The V call is TRBV4-1, the J call TRBJ1-4; tentatively, D is TRBD1 (6 bases). The V end was cut by 4 bases, the J end by 0 bases, with 12 bases between. Germline V gives CDR1 MGHRA, CDR2 YSYEKL. CDR3 size: 16 residues. The CDR3 is CASSPGEGATNEKLFF. The CDR3 nucleotides are TGCGCCAGCAGCCCCGGGGAGGGGGCAACTAATGAAAAACTGTTTTTT.

The V gene is TRBV18, the J gene TRBJ1-5; tentatively, D is TRBD1 (6 bases). This CDR3 comprises 13 residues. The ends were cut back, 4 bases at V and 7 bases at J, with 11 bases in the middle. In germline, CDR1 is KGHSH, CDR2 LQKENI. Here the CDR3 reads CASSQGEGQPQHF. CDR3 sequence (DNA): TGTGCCAGCTCACAGGGGGAAGGGCAGCCCCAGCATTTT.

The V and J genes are TRBV28 and TRBJ1-4, with D possibly matching TRBD1 (6 bases). The V gene's germline CDR1 is MDHEN and CDR2 SYDVKM. The CDR3 runs to 14 residues. With 3 bases removed from V and 8 bases from J, the gap between germline ends came to 13 bases. The chain's CDR3 is CASSFGQLREKLFF. CDR3 DNA: TGTGCCAGCAGTTTCGGACAGTTACGGGAAAAACTGTTTTTT.

The genes are TRBV27 and TRBJ1-1, with a tentative D call TRBD1 (5 bases). Germline values: CDR1 MNHEY, CDR2 SMNVEV (reference sequence). The CDR3 is made up of 12 amino acids. Trimming left V 5 bases short and J 8 bases short, with 12 bases between. CDR3 in amino acids: CASSRGGGEAFF. In nucleotides, the CDR3 is TGTGCCAGCAGTAGGGGAGGTGGGGAAGCTTTCTTT.

The rearrangement links TRBV12-3 or TRBV12-4 to TRBJ2-3; TRBD2 matches 12 bases. The CDR3 runs to 13 residues. The trim removed 9 bases at V and 7 bases at J, leaving 5 bases unmatched. DNA of the CDR3: TGTGCCAGTGGACTAGCGGGATCACATACGCAGTATTTT. Its protein is CASGLAGSHTQYF.

The chain has TRBV6-2 or TRBV6-3 and TRBJ2-1; TRBD2 matches at 7 bases. Germline CDR1 is MNHEY and CDR2 is SVGEGT. CDR3 length equals 16 residues. V was pared by 5 bases and J by 0 bases, with 7 bases of the junction left unmatched. CDR3 sequence reads: CASSDHSGSSYNEQFF. CDR3 bases: TGTGCCAGCAGTGACCATAGCGGGTCCTCCTACAATGAGCAGTTCTTC.